This T cell receptor beta chain was documented in a study of Graves' ophthalmopathy and Graves' hyperthyroidism. Study outcomes and limitations: Detection in blood was also observed for most expanded thyroid clonotypes above 0.001 frequency.

The authors amplified TCR beta CDR3 regions from RNA transcripts. First-round RT-PCR with HTBI primers preceded a second-round multiplex PCR. TCRdb called the multiplex PCR reads again in MiXCR, with one record for every CDR3 protein. The sample yields around 590,000 distinct CDR3 sequences, about two fifths seen once. This clonotype was seen at least ten times. Its antigen is currently unknown. Germline V CDR1 and CDR2: ENHRY, SYGVKD. The CDR3 spans 14 residues. Trimming removed 4 bases at V and 1 base at J, with 10 bases between. The TCR originated in an adult man with Graves' hyperthyroidism. The sequencing input was peripheral blood or thyroid tissue (not recorded which). The rearrangement links TRBV10-3 to TRBJ2-5, with unresolved D. CDR3 protein: CAISGSDFQETQYF. The DNA for the CDR3 is TGTGCCATCAGTGGATCGGATTTCCAAGAGACCCAGTACTTC.